This record looks at one T cell receptor beta chain sequence and its context. TCRdb redid the calling of the RT-PCR reads with MiXCR, one entry per CDR3 protein. The sample lists about 680,000 distinct CDR3 sequences; approximately 15% were seen once. Per the germline V gene, CDR1 is LNHDA and CDR2 is SQIVND (reference sequence). The CDR3 consists of 13 residues. V lost 4 bases to trimming and J lost 7 bases, with 10 bases between them. Sample: memory CD4+ T cells from blood. The sequence came from a female donor in good health, serving as a healthy control. The V and J genes are TRBV19 and TRBJ2-2; unclear D gene. This chain's CDR3 is CASSRMFGGELFF. Here the CDR3 DNA reads TGTGCCAGTAGTAGGATGTTCGGCGGGGAGCTGTTTTTT.